The clone carrying this TCR beta chain was picked up many times. Germline lookup yields CDR1 MNHEY and CDR2 SVGEGT. The CDR3 covers 17 residues. Trimming shortened V by 6 bases and J by 5 bases, and 25 bases separated the two germline ends. This sample is drawn from a study of blood T cells in healthy people across ages. A second roughly 7 to 11 cycle PCR used barcoded and J-beta primers. TCRdb recomputed calls from the 5' RACE reads with MiXCR, one row per CDR3 protein. The table lists about 760,000 distinct CDR3 sequences, about 61% of them singletons, with roughly 25% in the top ten. What was sequenced was blood. This TCR was sampled from a man in his forties in good health. The V and J genes are TRBV6-2 or TRBV6-3 and TRBJ2-5; perhaps D is TRBD1 or TRBD2 (5 bases each). CDR3 coding DNA: TGTGCCAGCAGACCACAAGACGGGGCCCGCGGCTGGGAGACCCAGTACTTC. The encoded protein is CASRPQDGARGWETQYF.